This section outlines one T cell receptor beta chain sequence together with its context. Antigen: not known. Germline V gives CDR1 MGHDK, CDR2 SYGVNS. The CDR3 contains 15 residues. V lost 4 bases, J lost 10 bases, and 20 bases lay in between. Repertoires were generated with immunoSEQ multiplex PCR, while TCRdb's copy carries only in-frame clones and drops some. Of about 50,000 clones in the sample, about 80% were seen once. This record comes from a study of a mutant IDH1 vaccine in newly diagnosed glioma. Study-wide background: Mean patient age was around 40 years; 62.5% were male and around 38% female. Former treatment meant radiotherapy, temozolomide, or both; the majority had gotten both.

As to time point: week 47, end of study. Each dose of the vaccine consisted of 300 ug of mutant IDH1 20-mer peptide, with topical imiquimod. The chain combines TRBV25-1 with TRBJ2-1; possible D gene TRBD2, 6 bases. The starting material was PBMCs, obtained from a glioma patient whose treatment included an IDH1 peptide vaccine. The clonotype comes from a woman aged 40 to 50 with glioma. Some clones in this sample may be carry-over from other donors' samples. CDR3 protein: CASSVPGLPVGEQFF. CDR3 coding DNA: TGTGCCAGCAGTGTCCCGGGACTCCCCGTTGGGGAGCAGTTCTTC.